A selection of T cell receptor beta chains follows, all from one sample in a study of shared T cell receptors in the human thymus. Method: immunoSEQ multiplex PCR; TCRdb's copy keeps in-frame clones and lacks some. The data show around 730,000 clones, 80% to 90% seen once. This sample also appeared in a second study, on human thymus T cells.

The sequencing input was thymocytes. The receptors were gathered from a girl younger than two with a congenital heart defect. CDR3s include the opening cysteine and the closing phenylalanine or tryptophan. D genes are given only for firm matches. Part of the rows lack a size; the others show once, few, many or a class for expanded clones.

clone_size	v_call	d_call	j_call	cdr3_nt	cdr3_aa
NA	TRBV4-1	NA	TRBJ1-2	TGCGCCAGCAGCCGGGGAGGCGGACTCCCCCTCTATGGCTACACCTTC	CASSRGGGLPLYGYTF
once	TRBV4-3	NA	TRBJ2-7	TGCGCCAGCAGCCCACATCTTCCTCCTGACAGGCTTGCCTACGAGCAGTACTTC	CASSPHLPPDRLAYEQYF
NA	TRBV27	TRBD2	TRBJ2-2	TGTGCCAGCAGTTTATCCTCCGGGCTAGCGGGGGGTCTGAACACCGGGGAGCTGTTTTTT	CASSLSSGLAGGLNTGELFF
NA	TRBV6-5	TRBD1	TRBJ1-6	TGTGCCAGCAGTTACTCGGGGGACAGCAATTCACCCCTCCACTTT	CASSYSGDSNSPLHF
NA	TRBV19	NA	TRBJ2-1	TGTGCCAGTCGGCTCGGGGGTCACAATGAGCAGTTCTTC	CASRLGGHNEQFF
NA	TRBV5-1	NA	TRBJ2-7	TGCGCCAGCAGCTTGCAGACCAATCAGAGGGACACTGCCTACGAGCAGTACTTC	CASSLQTNQRDTAYEQYF
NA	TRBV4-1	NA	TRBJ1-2	TGCGCCAGCAGCCAAGACGGAGACGAGAGCGACTATGGCTACACCTTC	CASSQDGDESDYGYTF
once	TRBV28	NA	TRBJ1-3	TGTGCCAGCAGTTTACGCAGGGAACCTGGAAACACCATATATTTT	CASSLRREPGNTIYF
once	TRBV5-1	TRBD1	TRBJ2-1	TGCGCCAGCAGCTCCGGACAGGGGGCGCTTGGCAATGAGCAGTTCTTC	CASSSGQGALGNEQFF
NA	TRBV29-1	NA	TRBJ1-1	TGCAGCGGGGATTGGGGGCGTGAAGCTTTCTTT	CSGDWGREAFF
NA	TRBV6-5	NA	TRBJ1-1	TGTGCCAGCAGTTCAGGGACACTGAACACTGAAGCTTTCTTT	CASSSGTLNTEAFF
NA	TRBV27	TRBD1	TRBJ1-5	TGTGCCAGCAGTTTAGGACAGGGGTACCCTAATCAGCCCCAGCATTTT	CASSLGQGYPNQPQHF
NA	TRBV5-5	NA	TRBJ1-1	TGTGCCAGCAGCGGGAGTATCAATGGGGACACTGAAGCTTTCTTT	CASSGSINGDTEAFF
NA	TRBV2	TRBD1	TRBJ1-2	TGTGCCAGCAGTAGAATGACAGGGACGGATGGCTACACCTTC	CASSRMTGTDGYTF
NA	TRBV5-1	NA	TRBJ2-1	TGCGCCAGCAGCCCCAGGCGAACGGCGGGGGCTTGGTGCGATGAGCAGTTCTTC	CASSPRRTAGAWCDEQFF
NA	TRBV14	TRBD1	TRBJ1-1	TGTGCCAGCAGATCAAAGGGGGCGCGGGACACTGAAGCTTTCTTT	CASRSKGARDTEAFF
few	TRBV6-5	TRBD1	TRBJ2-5	TGTGCCAGCAACTCGACAGGGGGCTCACGAGAGACCCAGTACTTC	CASNSTGGSRETQYF
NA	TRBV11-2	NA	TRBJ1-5	TGTGCCAGCAGCTTAGATCGGAGAGAGGAAGGTAGCAATCAGCCCCAGCATTTT	CASSLDRREEGSNQPQHF
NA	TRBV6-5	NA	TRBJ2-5	TGTGCCAGCAGTGAGACACGGCAAGAGACCCAGTACTTC	CASSETRQETQYF
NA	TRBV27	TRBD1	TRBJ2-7	TGTGCCAGCAGTTTACGGGACAGGGGGCACGAGCAGTACTTC	CASSLRDRGHEQYF
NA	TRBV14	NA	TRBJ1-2	TGTGCCAGCAGCCAAGGTGGGGCGAGCTTTAATGGCTACACCTTC	CASSQGGASFNGYTF
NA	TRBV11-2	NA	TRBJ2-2	TGTGCCAGCAGCTCCCCGGGGGGCCCAGCCGGGGAGCTGTTTTTT	CASSSPGGPAGELFF
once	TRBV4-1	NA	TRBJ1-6	TGCGCCAGCAGCCTACTACATGATTCACCCCTCCACTTT	CASSLLHDSPLHF
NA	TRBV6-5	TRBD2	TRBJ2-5	TGTGCCAGCAGTCGATTTTCGCGGGGGAAGGAGACCCAGTACTTC	CASSRFSRGKETQYF
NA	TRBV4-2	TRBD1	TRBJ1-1	TGTGCCAGCAGCCAAAGGGCAACGGACAGGGGAGGGAAAATGAACACTGAAGCTTTCTTT	CASSQRATDRGGKMNTEAFF
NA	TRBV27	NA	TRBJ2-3	TGTGCCAGCAGTTTATCCGGGTCACAACACACAGATACGCAGTATTTT	CASSLSGSQHTDTQYF
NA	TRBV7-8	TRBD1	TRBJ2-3	TGTGCCAGCAGCTTACCTGCCGACAGGGGGAGGGCAGATACGCAGTATTTT	CASSLPADRGRADTQYF
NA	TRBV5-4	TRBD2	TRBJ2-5	TGTGCCAGCAGCCCTAGCGGGTCCCAAGAGACCCAGTACTTC	CASSPSGSQETQYF
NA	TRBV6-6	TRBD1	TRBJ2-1	TGTGCCAGCAGGCACCGGACAGGGGAGGGCGATGAGCAGTTCTTC	CASRHRTGEGDEQFF
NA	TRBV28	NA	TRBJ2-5	TGTGCCAGCAGTTTATTGGGGGGGCTCCGCTTTTCGCAACCGGAGACCCAGTACTTC	CASSLLGGLRFSQPETQYF
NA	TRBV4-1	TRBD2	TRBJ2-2	TGCGCCAGCAGCCCACAGAGAACTAGCGGGGGTAACACCGGGGAGCTGTTTTTT	CASSPQRTSGGNTGELFF
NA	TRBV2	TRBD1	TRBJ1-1	TGTGCCAGCAGTGGGACAGGGATCGGGGCTTTCTTT	CASSGTGIGAFF
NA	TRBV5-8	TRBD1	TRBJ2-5	TGTGCCAGCAGATCGTACAGGGGATACCAAGAGACCCAGTACTTC	CASRSYRGYQETQYF
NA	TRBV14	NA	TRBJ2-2	TGTGCCAGCAGCCAAGATAGGAGGAACACCGGGGAGCTGTTTTTT	CASSQDRRNTGELFF
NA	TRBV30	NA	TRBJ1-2	TGTGCCTGGAGTCCAGGGAAATACTATGGCTACACCTTC	CAWSPGKYYGYTF
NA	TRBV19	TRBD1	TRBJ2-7	TGTGCCAGTAGTATAACGCCAGGGGGCACTTACGAGCAGTACTTC	CASSITPGGTYEQYF
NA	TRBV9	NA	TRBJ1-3	TGTTCCAGCAGCGTAGCGGGGGGGAGCGACAGGTGGAGAAACACCATATATTTT	CSSSVAGGSDRWRNTIYF
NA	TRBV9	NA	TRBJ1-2	TGTGCCAGCAGCACAGGGACCTATGGCTACACCTTC	CASSTGTYGYTF
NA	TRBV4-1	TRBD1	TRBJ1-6	TGCGCCAGCAGCCAAAAAACGTTGGATGGACAGGGGAATAATTCACCCCTCCACTTT	CASSQKTLDGQGNNSPLHF
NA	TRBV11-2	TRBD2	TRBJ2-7	TGTGCCAGCAGCTTAGTGCTACGGGGGGGCCGCCACGAGCAGTACTTC	CASSLVLRGGRHEQYF
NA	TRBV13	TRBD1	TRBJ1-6	TGTGCCAGCAGCGTAATGGACAGGGGGAATTCACCCCTCCACTTT	CASSVMDRGNSPLHF
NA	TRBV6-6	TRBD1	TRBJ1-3	TGTGCCAGCAGTTCGACAGGGTCTGGAAACACCATATATTTT	CASSSTGSGNTIYF
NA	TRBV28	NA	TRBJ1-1	TGTGCCAGCAGTTTACGAGCCAGGGGCCGCGAAGCTTTCTTT	CASSLRARGREAFF
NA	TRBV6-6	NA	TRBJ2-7	TGTGCCAGCAGTTACTCGAATGTCAGAAGTTGGGAGCAGTACTTC	CASSYSNVRSWEQYF
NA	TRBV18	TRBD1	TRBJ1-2	TGTGCCAGCTCACCGGGACAGCCCTATGGCTACACCTTC	CASSPGQPYGYTF